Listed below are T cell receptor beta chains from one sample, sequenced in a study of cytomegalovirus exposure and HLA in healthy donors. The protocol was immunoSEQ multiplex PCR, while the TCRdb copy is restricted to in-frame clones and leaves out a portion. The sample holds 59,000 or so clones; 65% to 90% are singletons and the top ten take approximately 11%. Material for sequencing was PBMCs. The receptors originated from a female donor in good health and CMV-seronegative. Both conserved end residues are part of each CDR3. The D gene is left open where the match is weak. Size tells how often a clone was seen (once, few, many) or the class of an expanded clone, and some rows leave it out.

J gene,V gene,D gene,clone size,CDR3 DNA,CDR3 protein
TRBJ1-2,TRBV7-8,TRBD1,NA,TGTGCCAGCAGCACAGGGGGCGCTAACTATGGCTACACCTTC,CASSTGGANYGYTF
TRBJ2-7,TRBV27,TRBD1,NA,TGTGCCAGCAGCCACGGGACAGGGTCCTACGAGCAGTACTTC,CASSHGTGSYEQYF
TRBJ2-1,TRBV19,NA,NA,TGTGCCAGTAGTATGACTGTGTACAATGAGCAGTTCTTC,CASSMTVYNEQFF
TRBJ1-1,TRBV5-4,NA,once,TGTGCCAGCAGCTCGAAACAGACAGATGAAGCTTTCTTT,CASSSKQTDEAFF
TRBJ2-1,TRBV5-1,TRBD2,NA,TGCGCCAGCAGCTTGGAAGCCGGGACTAGCAATGAGCAGTTCTTC,CASSLEAGTSNEQFF
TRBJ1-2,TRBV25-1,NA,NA,TGTGCCAGCGCCCCCGGACATCCTAACTATGGCTACACCTTC,CASAPGHPNYGYTF
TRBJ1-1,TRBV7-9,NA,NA,TGTGCCAGCAGCTCGACCCAAGGAGGGAGCACTGAAGCTTTCTTT,CASSSTQGGSTEAFF
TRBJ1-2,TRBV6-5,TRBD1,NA,TGTGCCAGCCGGATGGACAGGAACTATGGCTACACCTTC,CASRMDRNYGYTF
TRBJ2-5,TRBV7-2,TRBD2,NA,TGTGCCAGCAGCTTTTATGCTAGCGGGGAGCGGGGAGAGACCCAGTACTTC,CASSFYASGERGETQYF
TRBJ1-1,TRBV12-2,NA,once,TGTGCAAGTCGCTTAGCACCCCCACTCACTGAAGCTTTCTTT,CASRLAPPLTEAFF
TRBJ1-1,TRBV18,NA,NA,TGTGCCAGCTCACTCGGTCTGAGGGACACTGAAGCTTTCTTT,CASSLGLRDTEAFF
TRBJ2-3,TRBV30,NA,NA,TGTGCCTGGAGTGTAGCTAGCGTATCCACAGATACGCAGTATTTT,CAWSVASVSTDTQYF
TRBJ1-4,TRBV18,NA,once,TGTGCCAGCTCACCACCCTCCGGTTTAGGAGGCACTCTTGGAGAAAAACTGTTTTTT,CASSPPSGLGGTLGEKLFF
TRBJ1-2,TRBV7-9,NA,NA,TGTTCCAGCAGCTTAGCGGGGGCTGGCTACACCTTC,CSSSLAGAGYTF
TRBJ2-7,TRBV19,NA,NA,TGTGCCAGTAGCCCTATGGGGGCTAGCGGCTCCTACGAGCAGTACTTC,CASSPMGASGSYEQYF
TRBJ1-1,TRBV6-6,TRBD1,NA,TGTGCCAGCAGCGGACAGGGGAACACTGAAGCTTTCTTT,CASSGQGNTEAFF
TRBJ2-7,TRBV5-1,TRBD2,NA,TGCGCCAGCACCCGGACAGACCTAGCGGGCGAGCAGTACTTC,CASTRTDLAGEQYF
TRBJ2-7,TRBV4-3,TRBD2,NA,TGCGCCAGCAGCCAAGGCAGCGGGAGGGCCTGGGAGCAGTACTTC,CASSQGSGRAWEQYF
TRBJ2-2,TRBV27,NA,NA,TGTGCCAGCAGCAACGGACACTCCGAGCTGTTTTTT,CASSNGHSELFF
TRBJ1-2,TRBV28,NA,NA,TGTGCCAGCAGACATATGTTCCAAAGAACGGGGAACTATGGCTACACCTTC,CASRHMFQRTGNYGYTF
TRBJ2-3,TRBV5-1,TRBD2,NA,TGCGCCAGCTATAGCGGGGGGGTAGATACGCAGTATTTT,CASYSGGVDTQYF
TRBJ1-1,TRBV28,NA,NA,TGCGCCAGCGGCCTAAACCGGGGTGAAGCTTTCTTT,CASGLNRGEAFF
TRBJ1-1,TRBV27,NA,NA,TGTGCCAGCAGTTCACTCGGACAGAACACTGAAGCTTTCTTT,CASSSLGQNTEAFF